The entry below gives a single TCR beta chain sequence along with its context. This entry belongs to a study of shared clonotypes between healthy human individuals. Sequencing was performed with immunoSEQ multiplex PCR; in TCRdb, only in-frame clones are kept and a portion is missing. The sample yields roughly 2.2 million clones, 80% to 95% seen once. Division of CD4+ cells produced a CD45RA+ naive subset and a CD45RA-negative memory subset. Sequencing was performed on naive CD4+ T cells from PBMCs. Subset indicated: CD45RA+ positively selected. The clonotype originates from a man younger than 35 in good health. Some clones in this sample may be carry-over from other donors' samples.

CDR3 bases: TGTGCCAGCAGTTACTCGCAGGTGCAGAATTCACCCCTCCACTTT. Translating it yields CASSYSQVQNSPLHF. This chain connects TRBV6-5 to TRBJ1-6; D not resolved. CDR3 length equals 15 residues. Germline V CDR1 and CDR2: MNHEY, SVGAGI. Trimming took off 0 bases at V and 7 bases at J, with 10 bases between the two ends.